This is a list of T cell receptor beta chains from one sample in a study of blood T cell repertoires in COVID-19. Data came from immunoSEQ multiplex PCR; TCRdb stores just in-frame clones and leaves some out. Among about 250,000 clones listed, approximately 80% were seen once. The sequenced material came from peripheral blood. These receptors all come from a woman in her seventies with acute or convalescent COVID-19. The CDR3 runs from the conserved cysteine through the conserved F or W. Fields, in order: D gene, V gene, CDR3 length, clone size, J gene, CDR3 protein, CDR3 DNA. The D gene is left open where the match is weak. Size values are once, few and many counts, or a class for expanded clones, and some rows have none.

>-|TRBV6-6|14|few|TRBJ1-1
CASSSWGVNTEAFF
TGTGCCAGCAGTTCTTGGGGGGTGAACACTGAAGCTTTCTTT
>TRBD2|TRBV25-1|16|-|TRBJ2-3
CASSEGLAGRTDTQYF
TGTGCCAGCAGTGAAGGTCTAGCGGGGCGCACAGATACGCAGTATTTT
>-|TRBV19|16|-|TRBJ1-4
CASSMPGGRENEKLFF
TGTGCCAGTAGTATGCCCGGGGGTCGGGAGAATGAAAAACTGTTTTTT
>-|TRBV15|14|-|TRBJ1-1
CATSRGHMPAEAFF
TGTGCCACCAGCAGGGGACATATGCCCGCTGAAGCTTTCTTT
>TRBD1|TRBV7-2|16|-|TRBJ2-7
CASSLQSGTGSYEQYF
TGTGCCAGCAGCTTACAGTCCGGGACAGGGTCCTACGAGCAGTACTTC
>TRBD1|TRBV4-2|15|-|TRBJ1-5
CASSQEDRGNQPQHF
TGTGCCAGCAGCCAAGAGGACAGGGGCAATCAGCCCCAGCATTTT
>TRBD1|TRBV10-3|14|few|TRBJ1-2
CAISEPRGQLRYTF
TGTGCCATCAGTGAGCCTAGGGGGCAGCTGCGCTACACCTTC
>TRBD2|TRBV9|15|-|TRBJ2-7
CASSVGPAGEGEQYF
TGTGCCAGCAGCGTAGGTCCAGCGGGGGAGGGCGAGCAGTACTTC
>TRBD1|TRBV7-2|14|-|TRBJ2-2
CASSWGQGTGELFF
TGTGCCAGCAGCTGGGGACAGGGGACCGGGGAGCTGTTTTTT
>-|TRBV14|16|-|TRBJ2-2
CASSQGVGQRTGELFF
TGTGCCAGCAGCCAAGGAGTGGGACAACGCACCGGGGAGCTGTTTTTT
>-|TRBV7-9|15|-|TRBJ1-1
CASSQHQGGNTEAFF
TGTGCCAGCAGCCAGCACCAGGGCGGGAACACTGAAGCTTTCTTT
>-|TRBV15|15|-|TRBJ2-5
CATSRNSGPQETQYF
TGTGCCACCAGCAGGAACAGCGGACCACAAGAGACCCAGTACTTC
>TRBD1|TRBV10-1|14|-|TRBJ2-7
CASRPGTGNYEQYF
TGCGCCAGCAGGCCCGGGACAGGCAACTACGAGCAGTACTTC
>-|TRBV24-1|12|-|TRBJ1-1
CATSGPGNEAFF
TGTGCCACCAGTGGCCCCGGGAATGAAGCTTTCTTT
>-|TRBV4-3|16|-|TRBJ2-2
CASSQEYGVGAGELFF
TGCGCCAGCAGCCAAGAGTACGGGGTCGGCGCCGGGGAGCTGTTTTTT
>-|TRBV6-6|12|once|TRBJ1-1
CASSYGGSEAFF
TGTGCCAGCAGTTACGGGGGCAGTGAAGCTTTCTTT
>-|TRBV7-2|14|-|TRBJ2-3
CASSPLGFPDTQYF
TGTGCCAGCAGCCCGCTCGGGTTCCCAGATACGCAGTATTTT
>TRBD1|TRBV24-1|17|-|TRBJ2-3
CATSDSGTGGHTDTQYF
TGTGCCACCAGTGATTCCGGGACAGGGGGGCACACAGATACGCAGTATTTT
>TRBD1|TRBV28|13|once|TRBJ1-5
CASRGQANRPQHF
TGTGCCAGCAGGGGACAGGCCAATCGGCCCCAGCATTTT
>TRBD2|TRBV4-2|16|few|TRBJ2-1
CASSRGGLSSYNEQFF
TGTGCCAGCAGCCGCGGGGGGCTTAGCTCCTACAATGAGCAGTTCTTC
>-|TRBV27|15|-|TRBJ1-2
CASSTSGGETSGYTF
TGTGCCAGCAGTACAAGCGGGGGCGAAACCAGTGGCTACACCTTC
>-|TRBV5-1|12|-|TRBJ1-2
CASSFLRTGYTF
TGCGCCAGCAGCTTCCTTAGGACAGGCTACACCTTC
>TRBD1|TRBV5-4|16|-|TRBJ2-1
CASSLGFGQGSNEQFF
TGTGCCAGCAGCTTGGGGTTCGGACAGGGGTCCAATGAGCAGTTCTTC
>-|TRBV6-5|15|-|TRBJ1-1
CASSYFPPGNTEAFF
TGTGCCAGCAGTTACTTTCCCCCCGGGAACACTGAAGCTTTCTTT
>-|TRBV6-5|13|-|TRBJ2-7
CASSSSEEGEQYF
TGTGCCAGCAGTTCCTCGGAAGAGGGAGAGCAGTACTTC
>TRBD1|TRBV7-8|15|-|TRBJ1-2
CASSILDRGFSGYTF
TGTGCCAGCAGCATCCTGGACAGGGGGTTTTCGGGCTACACCTTC
>TRBD1|TRBV6-5|13|-|TRBJ1-2
CASSRQGDYGYTF
TGTGCCAGCAGCCGACAGGGAGACTATGGCTACACCTTC
>TRBD2|TRBV11-2|15|-|TRBJ2-2
CASSLGGGRAGELFF
TGTGCCAGCAGCTTAGGCGGGGGTAGGGCCGGGGAGCTGTTTTTT
>-|TRBV15|15|-|TRBJ1-2
CATSPGGALSYGYTF
TGTGCCACCAGCCCCGGGGGGGCTTTGAGCTATGGCTACACCTTC
>TRBD1|TRBV5-6|16|-|TRBJ1-1
CASSWRDRGRRTEAFF
TGTGCCAGCAGCTGGAGGGACAGGGGGCGGAGAACTGAAGCTTTCTTT
>TRBD2|TRBV19|13|-|TRBJ2-3
CASRRGGTDTQYF
TGTGCCAGTAGGCGGGGGGGCACAGATACGCAGTATTTT
>TRBD1|TRBV7-2|14|-|TRBJ1-1
CASSRGQLNTEAFF
TGTGCCAGCAGCCGGGGACAGTTGAACACTGAAGCTTTCTTT
>-|TRBV2|14|once|TRBJ1-3
CASNEGLFGNTIYF
TGTGCCAGCAATGAGGGCCTCTTTGGAAACACCATATATTTT
>TRBD2|TRBV5-1|17|-|TRBJ2-2
CASSLAGTSGDTGELFF
TGCGCCAGCAGCTTAGCCGGGACTAGCGGAGACACCGGGGAGCTGTTTTTT
>TRBD1|TRBV6-5|15|-|TRBJ2-1
CASSYTLTGDREQFF
TGTGCCAGCAGTTACACGTTGACAGGGGACCGTGAGCAGTTCTTC
>-|TRBV7-2|15|-|TRBJ2-2
CASSAQVANTGELFF
TGTGCCAGCAGCGCACAGGTAGCGAACACCGGGGAGCTGTTTTTT
>TRBD1|TRBV10-2|21|-|TRBJ2-1
CASSEGGWTGSAKGSYNEQFF
TGCGCCAGCAGTGAGGGGGGATGGACAGGCTCGGCCAAGGGCTCCTACAATGAGCAGTTCTTC
>-|TRBV6-1|15|-|TRBJ1-5
CASSESTGGRQPQHF
TGTGCCAGCAGTGAATCGACAGGCGGCCGACAGCCCCAGCATTTT
>-|TRBV5-4|15|many|TRBJ2-7
CASSLQGPRRREQYF
TGTGCCAGCAGCTTGCAGGGCCCCCGTCGTCGCGAGCAGTACTTC
>-|TRBV20-1|10|-|TRBJ1-2
CVQQGGGYTF
TGCGTCCAGCAGGGAGGTGGCTACACCTTC
>-|TRBV6-1|17|-|TRBJ2-7
CASSEGRKQSFSYEQYF
TGTGCCAGCAGTGAAGGGAGGAAACAGAGCTTCTCCTACGAGCAGTACTTC
>-|TRBV4-1|15|-|TRBJ1-4
CASSQDSRGNEKLFF
TGCGCCAGCAGCCAAGACTCCCGGGGAAATGAAAAACTGTTTTTT
>TRBD1|TRBV18|14|-|TRBJ1-1
CASSLGTANTEAFF
TGTGCCAGCTCGTTGGGGACAGCGAACACTGAAGCTTTCTTT
>TRBD1|TRBV2|15|-|TRBJ2-5
CASSVEGQGGETQYF
TGTGCCAGCAGTGTCGAGGGACAGGGGGGAGAGACCCAGTACTTC
>-|TRBV5-8|11|-|TRBJ1-5
CASSRIGAQHF
TGTGCCAGCAGCCGGATCGGGGCCCAGCATTTT
>-|TRBV4-1|14|few|TRBJ1-2
CASSQEQDLYGYTF
TGCGCCAGCAGCCAAGAACAGGATCTCTATGGCTACACCTTC
>TRBD1|TRBV6-2/TRBV6-3|15|-|TRBJ1-5
CASSLGQVKDQPQHF
TGTGCCAGCAGCTTGGGACAGGTAAAGGATCAGCCCCAGCATTTT
>TRBD1|TRBV6-6|14|-|TRBJ1-2
CASSYSEGAYGYTF
TGTGCCAGCAGTTACTCCGAGGGGGCCTATGGCTACACCTTC
>-|TRBV19|14|-|TRBJ1-1
CASSVQVSNTEAFF
TGTGCCAGTAGTGTTCAGGTTTCCAACACTGAAGCTTTCTTT